The T cell receptor beta chain under discussion was sequenced for a study of blood T cell repertoires in COVID-19. Study background: Samples of COVID-19 (acute and convalescent) were obtained from the United States, Italy and Spain. PBMCs, B-cell-depleted T cells, or T cells provided the cDNA or gDNA that made up the material.

Authors' methods: For nucleated cells, counts were estimated from reference gene primer amplification. Generated by immunoSEQ multiplex PCR, the TCRdb table keeps only in-frame clones and is missing some. V and J calls and clone size are given by that table; D and trimming were obtained from the DNA. The sample yields 200,000 to 250,000 clones, roughly four fifths seen once. This clone was observed once. V was clipped by 4 bases and J by 7 bases; unmatched bases: 9. The length of the CDR3 is 15 residues. CDR1 and CDR2 from the germline V gene are SGDLS and YYNGEE. This TCR was sampled from a woman in her thirties or forties with acute or convalescent COVID-19. The sequencing input was peripheral blood. The chain couples TRBV9 to TRBJ1-4; the match to TRBD1 covers 8 bases. As DNA, the CDR3 is TGTGCCAGCAGCCTCCGGACAGGGAGTAGTGAAAAACTGTTTTTT. Amino acid sequence: CASSLRTGSSEKLFF.